This record covers a single TCR beta chain. No antigen is known for it. Library preparation (for TCRbeta) was performed with unique molecular identifiers. MiXCR was run by TCRdb on the PCR reads, yielding one entry per CDR3 protein. The data show roughly 110,000 distinct CDR3 sequences, 10% seen once. Germline loops: CDR1 SGHRS, CDR2 YFSETQ. The CDR3 has 14 amino acids. The V segment lost 3 bases and the J segment 3 bases; nucleotides outside the gene matches: 3. The data were obtained in a study of T-cell reconstitution after alpha-beta-depleted transplantation in children. Study findings and constraints: At the one-year point after transplant, T-cell counts and TCRbeta diversity were found to come mostly from T cells that had been newly produced. Several hundred expanded graft clones reportedly supplied alpha-beta T cells about two months after transplant. The origin of high day-60 TCRbeta diversity in some patients lay in surviving recipient T cells and thymic progenitors.

The material sequenced was PBMCs, taken before TCRalphabeta/CD19-depleted stem cell transplant. J is TRBJ2-4 and V is TRBV5-1; 7 positions agree with TRBD1. The TCR was taken from a boy between 2 and 15 years old with acute lymphoblastic leukemia, due to receive a stem cell transplant. The CDR3 nucleotides are TGCGCCAGCAGCTACCGGGACAGCAAAAACATTCAGTACTTC. Amino acids: CASSYRDSKNIQYF. The whole variable domain, filled in from reference TRBV5-1 and TRBJ2-4, reads KAGVTQTPRYLIKTRGQQVTLSCSPISGHRSVSWYQQTPGQGLQFLFEYFSETQRNKGNFPGRFSGRQFSNSRSEMNVSTLELGDSALYLCASSYRDSKNIQYFGAGTRLSVL.